The 10 T cell receptor beta chains presented below share a single source sample, sequenced in a study of CD8 T cells in Susac syndrome. RNA amounts of about 0.5 to 1 ug underwent reverse transcription with random hexamers. TCRdb ran MiXCR on the immunoSEQ multiplex PCR reads and lists one entry per CDR3 protein. This sample has roughly 47,000 distinct CDR3 sequences, with around 93% found just once. The source material was CD8+ T cells from PBMCs. The receptors were gathered from a human donor in good health.

The CDR3 spells CASSFDRKHTNNEQFF. CDR3 DNA: TGTGCCAGCAGTTTCGACAGGAAACATACCAACAATGAGCAGTTCTTC. The V call is TRBV6-2 or TRBV6-3, the J call TRBJ2-1, with TRBD1 as a possible D gene (6 bases). Germline V lookup: CDR1 MNHEY, CDR2 SVGEGT. The ends were cut back, 4 bases at V and 5 bases at J, with 18 bases in the middle. The CDR3 spans 16 residues.

The chain links TRBV7-9 to TRBJ1-1; D remains unclear. The V end was cut by 0 bases, the J end by 11 bases, with 13 bases between. The CDR3 spans 13 residues. The germline V gene encodes CDR1 SEHNR and CDR2 FQNEAQ (reference sequence). The CDR3 DNA reads as TGTGCCAGCAGCTTAGCGCCACGGATTGAGGCTTTCTTT. Its translation: CASSLAPRIEAFF. Complete variable domain (other parts from reference TRBV7-9 and TRBJ1-1): DTGVSQNPRHKITKRGQNVTFRCDPISEHNRLYWYRQTLGQGPEFLTYFQNEAQLEKSRLLSDRFSAERPKGSFSTLEIQRTEQGDSAMYLCASSLAPRIEAFFGQGTRLTVV.

J is TRBJ2-7 and V is TRBV30; 7 bases line up with TRBD2. From germline, CDR1 is GTSNPN and CDR2 SVGIG (reference sequence). The CDR3 is 13 amino acids. V lost 4 bases to trimming and J lost 1 base; unmatched junction nucleotides: 4. The CDR3 nucleotides are TGTGCCTGGAAACAGCGGGATTCCTACGAGCAGTACTTC. As protein: CAWKQRDSYEQYF.

The chain joins TRBV5-6 to TRBJ2-7, with 12 bases identical to TRBD2. With V trimmed by 3 bases and J by 2 bases, 6 bases remained unmatched. Germline lookup yields CDR1 SGHDT and CDR2 YYEEEE. The CDR3 is 16 amino acids. In DNA, the CDR3 is TGTGCCAGCAGCTCCTGGACTAGCGGGACCGCCTACGAGCAGTACTTC. Its translation: CASSSWTSGTAYEQYF. Supplemented by reference TRBV5-6 and TRBJ2-7, the full variable domain reads DAGVTQSPTHLIKTRGQQVTLRCSPKSGHDTVSWYQQALGQGPQFIFQYYEEEERQRGNFPDRFSGHQFPNYSSELNVNALLLGDSALYLCASSSWTSGTAYEQYFGPGTRLTVT.

V and J are TRBV20-1 and TRBJ2-7, with TRBD2 as a possible D gene (5 bases). With 0 bases removed from V and 0 bases from J, the gap between germline ends came to 12 bases. The CDR3 runs 15 residues. Germline lookup yields CDR1 DFQATT and CDR2 SNEGSKA (reference sequence). The CDR3 spells CSARDLAQISYEQYF. In DNA form, the CDR3 reads TGCAGTGCTAGAGATCTAGCACAGATCTCCTACGAGCAGTACTTC.

The CDR3 protein is CSESGRRTDTQYF. The CDR3 nucleotides read TGCAGCGAGTCAGGCAGGCGCACAGATACGCAGTATTTT. The chain combines TRBV29-1 with TRBJ2-3; D not resolved. CDR1 and CDR2 (germline): SQVTM, ANQGSEA. V lost 7 bases to trimming and J lost 1 base, with 12 bases between them. The CDR3 has 13 amino acids.

The chain combines TRBV11-2 with TRBJ2-1, with D perhaps TRBD1 (6 bases). CDR1 is SGHAT and CDR2 is FQNNGV in the germline V gene. The CDR3 has 14 residues. V lost 10 bases and J lost 0, with 13 bases in between. Written as DNA, the CDR3 is TGTGCCACCCAACAGGGCCACTCCTACAATGAGCAGTTCTTC. This gives the protein CATQQGHSYNEQFF.

This chain connects TRBV29-1 to TRBJ1-2, with D hard to call. Trimming removed 5 bases from V and 0 bases from J, with 10 bases in between. Germline CDR1 and CDR2: SQVTM and ANQGSEA. CDR3 length: 13 amino acids. This CDR3 reads CSVIGGTNYGYTF. The CDR3 nucleotides read TGCAGCGTTATTGGAGGCACTAACTATGGCTACACCTTC.

Only one count was recorded for this clonotype. The J gene is TRBJ1-1, the V gene TRBV7-6; 8 bases map to TRBD1. CDR1 is SGHVS, CDR2 FNYEAQ, per germline. The J segment lost 0 bases and the V segment lost 0 bases, leaving 6 bases of the junction unmatched. This CDR3 spans 17 amino acids. As DNA, the CDR3 is TGTGCCAGCAGCTTAGCTGACAGGGGCTATATGAACACTGAAGCTTTCTTT. It codes for CASSLADRGYMNTEAFF.

CDR3 sequence reads: CASSDALLGADTQYF. The DNA for the CDR3 is TGTGCCAGCAGTGATGCCCTTCTGGGGGCAGATACGCAGTATTTT. The V and J genes are TRBV6-4 and TRBJ2-3, with D perhaps TRBD1 or TRBD2 (5 bases each). Trimming removed 3 bases at V and 4 bases at J, with 14 bases between. The germline V gene encodes CDR1 MRHNA and CDR2 SNTAGT. This CDR3 contains 15 residues.